This passage covers 27 T cell receptor beta chains from one sample sequenced in a study of immune evolution from preneoplasia to lung adenocarcinoma. Sequenced by immunoSEQ multiplex PCR; TCRdb stores in-frame clones only, minus some. Seen here are several thousand clones, over 75% observed once, and the top ten hold 14% to 15%. The sequenced material came from FFPE normal lung tissue adjacent to the tumor. The receptors shown here come from a person aged 50-70 years with lung adenocarcinoma.

This clone has more than one count but fewer than ten. Distinct nucleotide sequences in the sample also encode this CDR3. This CDR3 reads CASTDTDTQYF. In nucleotides, the CDR3 is TGTGCCAGCACGGACACAGATACGCAGTATTTT. J is TRBJ2-3 and V is TRBV27; D not certain. The ends were cut back, 7 bases at V and 2 bases at J, with 4 bases in the middle. Germline loops: CDR1 MNHEY, CDR2 SMNVEV (reference sequence). CDR3 length equals 11 residues.

The chain is built from TRBV11-2 and TRBJ2-1, with unresolved D. This CDR3 comprises 15 residues. From germline, CDR1 is SGHAT and CDR2 FQNNGV. Trimming cost V 5 bases and J 3 bases, with 14 bases left between them. CDR3 region: CASSPLGNRYNEQFF. In DNA form, the CDR3 reads TGTGCCAGCAGCCCCCTAGGTAACCGCTACAATGAGCAGTTCTTC.

The gene calls are TRBV11-2 and TRBJ2-7, with TRBD1 matching over 7 bases. The V and J ends lost 5 bases and 5 bases, in that order; junction bases with no gene match: 6. The CDR3 sequence is 13 residues long. CDR1 is SGHAT, CDR2 FQNNGV, per germline. CDR3 sequence reads: CASSLDREDEQYF. DNA of the CDR3: TGTGCCAGCAGCCTTGACAGGGAAGACGAGCAGTACTTC. Drawing the rest from reference TRBV11-2 and TRBJ2-7, the complete variable domain is EAGVAQSPRYKIIEKRQSVAFWCNPISGHATLYWYQQILGQGPKLLIQFQNNGVVDDSQLPKDRFSAERLKGVDSTLKIQPAKLEDSAVYLCASSLDREDEQYFGPGTRLTVT.

V usage is TRBV4-2 and J usage is TRBJ2-7; 9 nucleotides agree with TRBD1. J gave up 3 bases and V 0 bases, and 9 bases lay outside the gene matches. The germline gives CDR1 LGHNA, CDR2 YNFKEQ. The length of the CDR3 is 17 residues. The CDR3 coding sequence is TGTGCCAGCAGCCAAGATGGTTCGGGACAGGGTTACTACGAGCAGTACTTC. Translated, it gives CASSQDGSGQGYYEQYF.

The chain combines TRBV6-1 with TRBJ2-5; the D gene is possibly TRBD1 (6 bases). The V and J ends lost 4 bases and 5 bases respectively, with 11 bases between them. The CDR3 consists of 13 residues. Germline assignment: CDR1 MNHNS and CDR2 SASEGT. The CDR3 nucleotides read TGTGCCAGCAGTGGGGGGACACGGGAGACCCAGTACTTC. It is translated as CASSGGTRETQYF.

V is TRBV5-1 and J is TRBJ2-2; 7 positions agree with TRBD1. The CDR3 sequence is 16 residues long. The V gene's germline CDR1 is SGHRS and CDR2 YFSETQ. V lost 0 bases and J lost 6; bases outside the gene matches: 8. The CDR3 region has the DNA TGCGCCAGCAGCTTGGCCGTAAACCAGGGGGCCGGGGAGCTGTTTTTT. Translated, it gives CASSLAVNQGAGELFF. Using reference TRBV5-1 and TRBJ2-2 for the parts outside the CDR3, the full variable domain is KAGVTQTPRYLIKTRGQQVTLSCSPISGHRSVSWYQQTPGQGLQFLFEYFSETQRNKGNFPGRFSGRQFSNSRSEMNVSTLELGDSALYLCASSLAVNQGAGELFFGEGSRLTVL.

The chain recombines TRBV27 with TRBJ2-7, with D hard to call. V lost 4 bases to trimming and J lost 7 bases, with 8 bases between them. CDR3 length: 11 residues. Germline-derived CDR1 and CDR2 are MNHEY and SMNVEV (reference sequence). The DNA for the CDR3 is TGTGCCAGCAGTTATAGATCAGAGCAGTACTTC. It specifies CASSYRSEQYF.

This chain joins TRBV9 and TRBJ2-3; D is uncertain. The V gene lost 3 bases and the J gene lost 1 base, with 12 bases spanning the gap. This CDR3 comprises 15 residues. In germline, CDR1 is SGDLS, CDR2 YYNGEE. The CDR3 loop reads CASSDLGYGTDTQYF. CDR3 in DNA: TGTGCCAGCAGCGACTTAGGATACGGCACAGATACGCAGTATTTT.

This sequence joins TRBV9 and TRBJ2-5, with 7 nucleotides matching TRBD2. Germline V gene lookup returns CDR1 SGDLS and CDR2 YYNGEE. Trimming cost V 0 bases and J 4 bases; bases outside gene matches: 9. The CDR3 consists of 16 residues. For the CDR3, the DNA is TGTGCCAGCAGCGTAGATGGGGCGGGAGTAGGAGAGACCCAGTACTTC. Translating it yields CASSVDGAGVGETQYF.

CDR3 sequence reads: CASSRGSVSNQPQHF. As DNA, the CDR3 is TGTGCCAGCAGTCGGGGCAGTGTTAGCAATCAGCCCCAGCATTTT. V and J are TRBV6-5 and TRBJ1-5; the D gene is possibly TRBD1 (5 bases). The germline gives CDR1 MNHEY, CDR2 SVGAGI. This CDR3 spans 15 amino acids. Deletions cut 5 bases from V and 0 bases from J, with 11 bases between.

This clone showed up just once. The CDR3 is CASSLALVNEQFF. The CDR3, as DNA: TGTGCCAGCAGCTTGGCCTTGGTCAATGAGCAGTTCTTC. This sequence joins TRBV5-6 and TRBJ2-1; D gene ambiguous. Germline assignment: CDR1 SGHDT and CDR2 YYEEEE. The CDR3 runs 13 residues. Between the trimmed V and J ends, which lost 0 bases and 6 bases, there was a span of 7 bases.

This sequence joins TRBV7-3 and TRBJ2-1; D is ambiguous. CDR3 size: 14 residues. The germline gives CDR1 SGHTA, CDR2 FQGTGA. V gave up 4 bases and J gave up 9 bases, with 16 bases separating them. The CDR3 region has the DNA TGTGCCAGCAGCTCCCCCGGCCCGTCCTTTGAGCAGTTCTTC. Its protein is CASSSPGPSFEQFF.

Note on this clone: A read error may account for a junction end that differs from germline. Other nucleotide sequences in the sample specify the same CDR3. The chain couples TRBV7-6 to TRBJ2-2; a weak D match, TRBD2 (5 bases). The CDR3 length is 14 residues. The germline CDR1 and CDR2 sequences are SGHVS and FNYEAQ. Here the CDR3 DNA reads TGTGCCAGCAGCCCACACCAAAACACCGGGGAGTTGTTTTTT. It yields the protein CASSPHQNTGELFF.

This chain joins TRBV14 and TRBJ2-5; 10 bases map to TRBD2. V shed 3 bases and J 4 bases; nucleotides not matched to a gene: 2. The CDR3 length is 14 residues. Germline V gives CDR1 SGHDN, CDR2 FVKESK. The DNA for the CDR3 is TGTGCCAGCAGCCAGTTAGCGGGAGGAGAGACCCAGTACTTC. Its protein product is CASSQLAGGETQYF.

This clone was recorded only once. The chain joins TRBV2 to TRBJ1-4, with D hard to call. The CDR3 extends over 13 amino acids. V dropped 7 bases and J dropped 5 bases, with 11 bases sitting between them. Germline V gene lookup returns CDR1 SNHLY and CDR2 FYNNEI. Here the CDR3 DNA reads TGTGCCAGCACGGCCAGCAGAAATGAAAAACTGTTTTTT. Its translation is CASTASRNEKLFF.

The V gene is TRBV2, the J gene TRBJ2-6; perhaps TRBD1 as D (5 bases). The V end lost 6 bases, the J end lost 1 base, and 10 bases lay between the germline ends. The CDR3 runs 15 residues. From germline, CDR1 is SNHLY and CDR2 FYNNEI. The CDR3: CASSRESSGANVLTF. For the CDR3, the DNA is TGTGCCAGCAGCAGGGAATCGTCTGGGGCCAACGTCCTGACTTTC.

The chain recombines TRBV28 with TRBJ2-3; possibly TRBD2 for D (6 bases). V lost 3 bases and J 5 bases, leaving 18 bases between the germline ends. CDR1 and CDR2 from the germline V gene are MDHEN and SYDVKM. The CDR3 is made up of 16 amino acids. Written as DNA, the CDR3 is TGTGCCAGCAGTTTTGACGGGAGCGGGTGGGAAGATACGCAGTATTTT. Amino acids: CASSFDGSGWEDTQYF.

The chain couples TRBV11-2 to TRBJ2-7; 12 bases agree with TRBD2. The CDR3 consists of 15 residues. V shed 6 bases and J 3 bases; nucleotides not matched to a gene: 6. The germline V gene has CDR1 SGHAT and CDR2 FQNNGV. Here the CDR3 reads CASSETSGSFYEQYF. CDR3 bases: TGTGCCAGCAGTGAGACTAGCGGGAGTTTCTACGAGCAGTACTTC.

The rearrangement joins TRBV5-4 to TRBJ2-1, with 10 bases aligning to TRBD2. J lost 10 bases, V lost 0 bases, and 13 bases had no gene match. The germline V gene encodes CDR1 SGHNT and CDR2 YYREEE (reference sequence). This CDR3 comprises 17 residues. The CDR3: CASSLARVAGGGGEQFF. The CDR3 DNA is TGTGCCAGCAGCTTGGCGAGGGTAGCGGGAGGAGGGGGGGAGCAGTTCTTC. Full variable domain (missing parts from reference TRBV5-4 and TRBJ2-1): ETGVTQSPTHLIKTRGQQVTLRCSSQSGHNTVSWYQQALGQGPQFIFQYYREEENGRGNFPPRFSGLQFPNYSSELNVNALELDDSALYLCASSLARVAGGGGEQFFGPGTRLTVL.

J is TRBJ1-4 and V is TRBV27, with D hard to call. CDR3 length: 15 residues. The ends were cut back, 2 bases at V and 7 bases at J, with 14 bases in the middle. Germline V lookup: CDR1 MNHEY, CDR2 SMNVEV (reference sequence). Here the CDR3 DNA reads TGTGCCAGCAGTTTACGAGCGGCTCGCGGTGAAAAACTGTTTTTT. Translating it yields CASSLRAARGEKLFF.

The genes are TRBV7-9 and TRBJ2-7; possible D gene TRBD2, 5 bases. Trimming took 2 bases from V and 2 from J, leaving 19 bases between them. CDR1 is SEHNR and CDR2 is FQNEAQ in the germline V gene (reference sequence). The CDR3 totals 17 residues. In DNA, the CDR3 is TGTGCCAGCAGCTTAATCGATACGGGAAATAACCCCTACGAGCAGTACTTC. Its translation: CASSLIDTGNNPYEQYF.

The genes are TRBV28 and TRBJ1-2, with 9 bases fitting TRBD1. This CDR3 is 15 amino acids long. With V trimmed by 2 bases and J by 5 bases, 6 bases remained unmatched. The germline V gene encodes CDR1 MDHEN and CDR2 SYDVKM. Written as DNA, the CDR3 is TGTGCCAGCAGTTTAACAGGGGGCGCGGCATATGGCTACACCTTC. This translates into CASSLTGGAAYGYTF.

This clone was seen a single time. The rearrangement uses TRBV28 and TRBJ2-7; maybe TRBD2 (6 bases). V lost 5 bases and J lost 5, with 7 bases in between. From germline, CDR1 is MDHEN and CDR2 SYDVKM. The CDR3 runs to 11 residues. The CDR3 sequence: CASSVADEQYF. CDR3 sequence (DNA): TGTGCCAGCAGTGTAGCGGACGAGCAGTACTTC.

The rearrangement links TRBV4-1 to TRBJ1-3, with TRBD1 matching 9 bases. V lost 4 bases and J lost 3; bases outside the gene matches: 4. The CDR3 length is 15 residues. Germline V lookup: CDR1 MGHRA, CDR2 YSYEKL. The CDR3 loop reads CASSLDRGSGNTIYF. CDR3 DNA: TGCGCCAGCAGCCTTGACAGGGGGAGTGGAAACACCATATATTTT.

The sample holds one count of this clone. This sequence joins TRBV6-6 and TRBJ1-1; D ambiguous. The CDR3 totals 13 residues. The V gene's germline CDR1 is MNHNY and CDR2 SVGAGI (reference sequence). Trimming took 5 bases from V and 7 from J, leaving 14 bases between them. The DNA of the CDR3 is TGTGCCAGCAGTCCGACAATATTTAGTGAAGCTTTCTTT. This translates into CASSPTIFSEAFF.

The chain uses TRBV7-3 and TRBJ2-5, with 7 bases fitting TRBD2. The germline V gene has CDR1 SGHTA and CDR2 FQGTGA. CDR3 length equals 16 residues. V was clipped by 5 bases and J by 2 bases; unmatched bases: 11. The CDR3 DNA follows: TGTGCCAGCAGCGTCAACGGGGAGGGGTCGCAAGAGACCCAGTACTTC. Translated: CASSVNGEGSQETQYF.

This sequence joins TRBV7-9 and TRBJ2-1; no clear D. The CDR3 contains 12 residues. Per germline, CDR1 SEHNR and CDR2 FQNEAQ (reference sequence). The germline V and J ends were trimmed by 7 bases and 3 bases, with 7 bases remaining between them. The CDR3 here is CASTPSYNEQFF. CDR3 coding DNA: TGTGCCAGCACCCCCAGCTACAATGAGCAGTTCTTC.